These T cell receptor beta chains were read from a single sample in a study of blood T cell repertoires in COVID-19. This table comes from immunoSEQ multiplex PCR, and its TCRdb copy is limited to in-frame clones, with some not included. The sample holds some 75,000 clones, around 80% seen once. The sample was peripheral blood. All receptors derive from a man in his fifties with COVID-19, enrolled during active disease. Each CDR3 is given with its conserved first and last residue. A D gene is named only where the DNA matches it firmly. Expanded clones are given a class, and other clones once, few, many or no size at all.

abundance: .; j_gene: TRBJ1-4; v_gene: TRBV24-1; d_gene: .; CDR3nt: TGTGCCACCAGTGATTCCCGGGGAACTAATGAAAAACTGTTTTTT; CDR3aa: CATSDSRGTNEKLFF
abundance: .; j_gene: TRBJ2-2; v_gene: TRBV28; d_gene: .; CDR3nt: TGTGCCAGCAGTTCACGGGACAATACTTACACCGGGGAGCTGTTTTTT; CDR3aa: CASSSRDNTYTGELFF
abundance: once; j_gene: TRBJ2-7; v_gene: TRBV10-1; d_gene: .; CDR3nt: TGCGCCAGCAGCCCCATTCGCGGACAGTCCGGGAAGCAGTACTTC; CDR3aa: CASSPIRGQSGKQYF
abundance: few; j_gene: TRBJ2-7; v_gene: TRBV5-4; d_gene: .; CDR3nt: TGTGCCAGCACCATACAGGGAGGGTCCGAGCAGTACTTC; CDR3aa: CASTIQGGSEQYF
abundance: .; j_gene: TRBJ2-1; v_gene: TRBV27; d_gene: TRBD1; CDR3nt: TGTGCCAGCAGTTTAGGACAGGACTCCTACAATGAGCAGTTCTTC; CDR3aa: CASSLGQDSYNEQFF
abundance: few; j_gene: TRBJ2-7; v_gene: TRBV7-9; d_gene: .; CDR3nt: TGTGCCAGCAGCTTCCCAGGCCACAGCTCCTACGAGCAGTACTTC; CDR3aa: CASSFPGHSSYEQYF
abundance: .; j_gene: TRBJ2-5; v_gene: TRBV7-2; d_gene: .; CDR3nt: TGTGCCAGCAGCTTACGTTCCCAGTTCGGAGCCCAGTACTTC; CDR3aa: CASSLRSQFGAQYF
abundance: .; j_gene: TRBJ2-2; v_gene: TRBV5-1; d_gene: .; CDR3nt: TGCGCCAGCAGCTCGACAGGGAACACCGGGGAGCTGTTTTTT; CDR3aa: CASSSTGNTGELFF
abundance: .; j_gene: TRBJ2-3; v_gene: TRBV5-1; d_gene: .; CDR3nt: TGCGCCAGCAGCTCTAGCCCAGATACGCAGTATTTT; CDR3aa: CASSSSPDTQYF
abundance: .; j_gene: TRBJ2-1; v_gene: TRBV19; d_gene: .; CDR3nt: TGTGCCAGTAGGGTGACAGGTGGGAATGAGCAGTTCTTC; CDR3aa: CASRVTGGNEQFF
abundance: once; j_gene: TRBJ2-2; v_gene: TRBV25-1; d_gene: .; CDR3nt: TGTGCCAGCAGTGACCCCGGGGGCACCGGGGAGCTGTTTTTT; CDR3aa: CASSDPGGTGELFF
abundance: .; j_gene: TRBJ1-1; v_gene: TRBV2; d_gene: TRBD1; CDR3nt: TGTGCCAGCAGTGAAACAGGGGGTAACACTGAAGCTTTCTTT; CDR3aa: CASSETGGNTEAFF
abundance: .; j_gene: TRBJ1-5; v_gene: TRBV3-1/TRBV3-2; d_gene: TRBD1; CDR3nt: TGTGCCAGCAGCCAAGAGGGGACAGAAAATCAGCCCCAGCATTTT; CDR3aa: CASSQEGTENQPQHF
abundance: .; j_gene: TRBJ2-3; v_gene: TRBV7-7; d_gene: .; CDR3nt: TGTGCTAGCAGCCCCAGTCCGGGAGCCTCAGATACGCAGTATTTT; CDR3aa: CASSPSPGASDTQYF
abundance: .; j_gene: TRBJ1-4; v_gene: TRBV5-4; d_gene: .; CDR3nt: TGTGCCAGCAGCCTAAGACAGGCCTCCAGGGCAACTAATGAAAAACTGTTTTTT; CDR3aa: CASSLRQASRATNEKLFF
abundance: medium-sized; j_gene: TRBJ2-1; v_gene: TRBV27; d_gene: .; CDR3nt: TGTGCCAGCAGTCCCGGGACTGATCTCTACAATGAGCAGTTCTTC; CDR3aa: CASSPGTDLYNEQFF
abundance: .; j_gene: TRBJ2-2; v_gene: TRBV9; d_gene: .; CDR3nt: TGTGCCAGCAGCTCAGGGGACACCGGGGAGCTGTTTTTT; CDR3aa: CASSSGDTGELFF
abundance: .; j_gene: TRBJ1-1; v_gene: TRBV6-5; d_gene: TRBD1; CDR3nt: TGTGCCAGCAGTTACACCGGGACAGTGGCCACTGAAGCTTTCTTT; CDR3aa: CASSYTGTVATEAFF
abundance: .; j_gene: TRBJ1-2; v_gene: TRBV6-5; d_gene: .; CDR3nt: TGTGCCAGCAACTTTCTGCAGGGCCCCGGCTATGGCTACACCTTC; CDR3aa: CASNFLQGPGYGYTF
abundance: .; j_gene: TRBJ1-3; v_gene: TRBV23-1; d_gene: .; CDR3nt: TGCGCCAGCAGGCCTCAAAGACAGAAGATCTACACCATATATTTT; CDR3aa: CASRPQRQKIYTIYF
abundance: .; j_gene: TRBJ1-2; v_gene: TRBV28; d_gene: .; CDR3nt: TGTGCCAGCAGCTCCGATAGGAGGGGATTAGGTGGCTACACCTTC; CDR3aa: CASSSDRRGLGGYTF
abundance: .; j_gene: TRBJ2-6; v_gene: TRBV20-1; d_gene: TRBD1; CDR3nt: TGCAGTGCTAGTAGCGACAGGGTGTCTGACGGGGCCAACGTCCTGACTTTC; CDR3aa: CSASSDRVSDGANVLTF
abundance: once; j_gene: TRBJ2-1; v_gene: TRBV27; d_gene: .; CDR3nt: TGTGCCAGCAGTTTCTTCGGGGACTTCTACAATGAGCAGTTCTTC; CDR3aa: CASSFFGDFYNEQFF
abundance: few; j_gene: TRBJ2-7; v_gene: TRBV5-6; d_gene: .; CDR3nt: TGTGCCAGCAGCTTGGCCGGGAACACCTACGAGCAGTACTTC; CDR3aa: CASSLAGNTYEQYF
abundance: .; j_gene: TRBJ1-1; v_gene: TRBV27; d_gene: TRBD1; CDR3nt: TGTGCCAGCAGCCTGGACAGGGGCACTGAAGCTTTCTTT; CDR3aa: CASSLDRGTEAFF
abundance: .; j_gene: TRBJ1-2; v_gene: TRBV6-6; d_gene: .; CDR3nt: TGTGCCAGCAGTTACTCGGGCAGCAACTATGGCTACACCTTC; CDR3aa: CASSYSGSNYGYTF
abundance: .; j_gene: TRBJ1-1; v_gene: TRBV5-1; d_gene: TRBD1; CDR3nt: TGCGCCAGCAGCCCGAGGGGGACAGGGATAAACGGAGGAGGTGAAGCTTTCTTT; CDR3aa: CASSPRGTGINGGGEAFF